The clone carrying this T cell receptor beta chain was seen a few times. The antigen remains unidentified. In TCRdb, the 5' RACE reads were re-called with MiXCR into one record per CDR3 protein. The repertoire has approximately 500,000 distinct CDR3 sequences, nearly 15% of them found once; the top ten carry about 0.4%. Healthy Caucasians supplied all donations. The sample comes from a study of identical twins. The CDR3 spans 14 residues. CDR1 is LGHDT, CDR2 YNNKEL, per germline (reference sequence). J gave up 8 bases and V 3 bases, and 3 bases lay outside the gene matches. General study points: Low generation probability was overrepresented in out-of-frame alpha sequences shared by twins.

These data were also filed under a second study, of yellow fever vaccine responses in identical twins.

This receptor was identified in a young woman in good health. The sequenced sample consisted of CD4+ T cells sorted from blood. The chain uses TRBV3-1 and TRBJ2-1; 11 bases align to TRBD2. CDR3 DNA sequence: TGTGCCAGCAGCCACTCTAGCGGGGGGTATGAGCAGTTCTTC. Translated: CASSHSSGGYEQFF.